These T cell receptor beta chains were read from a single sample in a study of blood T cell repertoires in COVID-19. The table came from immunoSEQ multiplex PCR; TCRdb's copy has only in-frame clones and leaves some out. Of 350,000 to 400,000 clones in the sample, roughly 91% were seen once. Material: PBMCs or T cells enriched from blood (not recorded which). These receptors were obtained from a young woman who had recovered from COVID-19. Both conserved end residues are part of each CDR3. Each record gives: J gene, clone size, D gene, V gene, CDR3 DNA, CDR3 protein. The D gene is left open where the match is weak. Size is omitted from some rows. Given values are once, few, many or a class for expanded clones.

>TRBJ1-2|few|.|TRBV3-1/TRBV3-2
TGTGCCAGCAGCCACCAACAGGGCCGCTTGGGCTACACCTTC
CASSHQQGRLGYTF
>TRBJ2-4|.|TRBD2|TRBV10-2
TGCGCCAGCAAGAGAAATAGCGGGGGCTTAGCCAAAAACATTCAGTACTTC
CASKRNSGGLAKNIQYF
>TRBJ1-2|.|.|TRBV10-3
TGTGCCATCAGTGACAGGGCCTTAGCCTATGGCTACACCTTC
CAISDRALAYGYTF
>TRBJ2-1|.|.|TRBV7-9
TGTGCCAGCAGCTCGTCCCGATTTAGCTCCTACAATGAGCAGTTCTTC
CASSSSRFSSYNEQFF
>TRBJ1-3|.|.|TRBV10-3
TGTGCCAACCGTCCAGGAACCTCTGGAAACACCATATATTTT
CANRPGTSGNTIYF
>TRBJ2-3|.|TRBD2|TRBV5-1
TGCGCCAGCACAAGCGGGACCCGCACAGATACGCAGTATTTT
CASTSGTRTDTQYF
>TRBJ1-2|few|.|TRBV9
TGTGCCAGCAGCGTAGGAGGCTATGGCTACACCTTC
CASSVGGYGYTF
>TRBJ1-2|.|.|TRBV6-5
TGTGCCAGCAGTTACGGCAGGGACTATGGCTACACCTTC
CASSYGRDYGYTF
>TRBJ1-1|.|.|TRBV7-2
TGTGCCAGCAGCTTCCCAATCGAGTTTGAAGCTTTCTTT
CASSFPIEFEAFF
>TRBJ2-7|.|TRBD2|TRBV12-3/TRBV12-4
TGTGCCAGCAGTTGGGGAGGGAACGAGCAGTACTTC
CASSWGGNEQYF
>TRBJ2-5|.|TRBD1|TRBV5-5
TGTGCCAGCAGCTGGGATGACAGGGGTTACGAGACCCAGTACTTC
CASSWDDRGYETQYF
>TRBJ1-5|.|.|TRBV19
TGTGCCAGTAGTCCTAGGGGGGGGCTGGGCAATCAGCCCCAGCATTTT
CASSPRGGLGNQPQHF
>TRBJ1-1|once|TRBD1|TRBV11-2
TGTGCCAGCAGCTTAGGGACAGGGGGCGCGCGGAACACTGAAGCTTTCTTT
CASSLGTGGARNTEAFF
>TRBJ1-3|.|.|TRBV9
TGTGCCAGCAGCGTAGGGCAGGGACTCTCTGGAAACACCATATATTTT
CASSVGQGLSGNTIYF
>TRBJ1-1|once|.|TRBV19
TGTGCCAGTAGTATCGGGAACACTGAAGCTTTCTTT
CASSIGNTEAFF
>TRBJ2-6|.|.|TRBV11-2
TGTGCCAGCAGCTCAGGGTCTGGGGCCAACGTCCTGACTTTC
CASSSGSGANVLTF
>TRBJ2-3|.|TRBD2|TRBV13
TGTGCCAGCAGGCATAGCGCGGGGGAGGATACGCAGTATTTT
CASRHSAGEDTQYF
>TRBJ1-5|many|.|TRBV2
TGTGCCAGCAGTGAAGCGCTTCTTTTAGGTCAGGGGAATCAGCCCCAGCATTTT
CASSEALLLGQGNQPQHF
>TRBJ2-3|.|TRBD2|TRBV7-9
TGTGCCAGCAGCAAGACCGGGACTAGGGCTAGCACAGATACGCAGTATTTT
CASSKTGTRASTDTQYF
>TRBJ1-6|.|.|TRBV30
TGTGCCTGGATGGGGGCTAATTCACCCCTCCACTTT
CAWMGANSPLHF
>TRBJ1-2|.|TRBD1|TRBV10-3
TGTGCCATCAGGGATGGGCTGGGACAGGTTTTCTCTGGCTACACCTTC
CAIRDGLGQVFSGYTF
>TRBJ2-5|.|.|TRBV9
TGTGCCAGCAGCGTAGCGGCGGGGAGGAGAGAGACCCAGTACTTC
CASSVAAGRRETQYF
>TRBJ2-5|.|TRBD1|TRBV11-2
TGTGCCAGCAGAGACTCCGGGACAGGGAAAGAGACCCAGTACTTC
CASRDSGTGKETQYF